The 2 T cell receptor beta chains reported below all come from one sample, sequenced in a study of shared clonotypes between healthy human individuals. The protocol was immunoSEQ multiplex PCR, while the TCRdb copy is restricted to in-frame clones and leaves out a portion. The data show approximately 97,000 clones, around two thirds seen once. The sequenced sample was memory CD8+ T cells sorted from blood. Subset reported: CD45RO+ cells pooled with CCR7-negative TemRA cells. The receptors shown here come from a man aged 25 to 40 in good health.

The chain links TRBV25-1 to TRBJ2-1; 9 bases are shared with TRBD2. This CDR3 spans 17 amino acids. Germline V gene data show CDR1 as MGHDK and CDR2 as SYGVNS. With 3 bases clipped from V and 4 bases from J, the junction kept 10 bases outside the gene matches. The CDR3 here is CASSDSKREVPYNEQFF. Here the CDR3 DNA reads TGTGCCAGCAGTGATTCTAAGCGGGAGGTACCATACAATGAGCAGTTCTTC.

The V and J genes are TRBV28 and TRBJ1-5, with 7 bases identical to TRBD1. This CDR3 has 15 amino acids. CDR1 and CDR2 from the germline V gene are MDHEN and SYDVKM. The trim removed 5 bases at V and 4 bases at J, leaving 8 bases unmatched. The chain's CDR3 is CASSNFWDRNQPQHF. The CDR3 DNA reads TGTGCCAGCAGTAACTTTTGGGACAGAAATCAGCCCCAGCATTTT.